This T cell receptor (beta chain) was documented in a study of cytomegalovirus exposure and HLA in healthy donors. General study findings and limits: Researchers reported in a later analysis that common viral pathogens appeared linked to several top clusters. Researchers reported in a later analysis that a missense DCLRE1C variant was tied to TCR beta V- and J-gene trimming. Association with HLA alleles at 0.05 false discovery rate was found for 16,951 TCR beta sequences in a later analysis. Rare TCR sequences predominated, though certain public TCRs were found in many donors.

Turning to this clone: Its antigen is as yet unknown.

The PCR was carried out with 60 Vbeta primers and 13 Jbeta primers. The assay was immunoSEQ multiplex PCR, and TCRdb's table has in-frame clones only and misses some. The table lists around 190,000 clones, 85% of them singletons. The V gene's germline CDR1 is SGHTA and CDR2 FQGNSA. The CDR3 contains 15 residues. V lost 5 bases and J lost 4; bases outside the gene matches: 7. The J gene is TRBJ2-7, the V gene TRBV7-2, with 11 bases matching TRBD1. This TCR was recovered from a woman between 45 and 65 years old in good health and CMV-seronegative. The sequencing input was PBMCs. The CDR3 DNA is TGTGCCAGCAGCCCCGGCGGGACAGGGGGTTACGAGCAGTACTTC. It translates to CASSPGGTGGYEQYF. Using reference TRBV7-2 and TRBJ2-7 for the parts outside the CDR3, the full variable domain is GAGVSQSPSNKVTEKGKDVELRCDPISGHTALYWYRQSLGQGLEFLIYFQGNSAPDKSGLPSDRFSAERTGGSVSTLTIQRTQQEDSAVYLCASSPGGTGGYEQYFGPGTRLTVT.